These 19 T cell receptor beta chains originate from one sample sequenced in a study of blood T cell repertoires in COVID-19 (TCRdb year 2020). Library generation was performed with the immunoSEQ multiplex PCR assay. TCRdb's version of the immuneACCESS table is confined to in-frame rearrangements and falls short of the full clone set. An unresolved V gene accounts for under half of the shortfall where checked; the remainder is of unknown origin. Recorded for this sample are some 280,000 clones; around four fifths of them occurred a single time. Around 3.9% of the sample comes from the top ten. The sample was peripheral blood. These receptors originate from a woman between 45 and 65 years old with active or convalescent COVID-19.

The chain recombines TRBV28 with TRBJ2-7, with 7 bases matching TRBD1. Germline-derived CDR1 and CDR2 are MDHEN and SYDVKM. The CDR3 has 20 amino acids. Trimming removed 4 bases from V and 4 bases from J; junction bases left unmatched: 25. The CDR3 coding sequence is TGTGCCAGCAGTTCGATTGGGCACAGGGGAGAACGAAGTGGGTTATACGAGCAGTACTTC. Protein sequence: CASSSIGHRGERSGLYEQYF.

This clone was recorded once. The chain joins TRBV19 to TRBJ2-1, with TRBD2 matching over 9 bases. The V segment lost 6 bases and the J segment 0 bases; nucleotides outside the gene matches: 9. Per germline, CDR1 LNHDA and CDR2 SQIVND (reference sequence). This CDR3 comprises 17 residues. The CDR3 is CASRGGSGRSSYNEQFF. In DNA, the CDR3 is TGTGCCAGTAGGGGAGGTAGCGGGAGAAGCTCCTACAATGAGCAGTTCTTC.

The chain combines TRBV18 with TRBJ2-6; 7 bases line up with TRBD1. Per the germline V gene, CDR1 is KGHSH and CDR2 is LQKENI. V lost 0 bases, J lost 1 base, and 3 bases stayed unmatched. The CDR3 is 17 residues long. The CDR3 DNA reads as TGTGCCAGCTCACCACCGAGGGGGCCATCTGGGGCCAACGTCCTGACTTTC. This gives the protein CASSPPRGPSGANVLTF.

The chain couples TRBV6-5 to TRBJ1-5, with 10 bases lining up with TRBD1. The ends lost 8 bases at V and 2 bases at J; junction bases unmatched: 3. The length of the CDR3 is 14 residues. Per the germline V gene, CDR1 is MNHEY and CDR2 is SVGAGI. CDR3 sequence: CASRTGGGNQPQHF. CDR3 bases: TGTGCCAGCCGGACAGGGGGGGGCAATCAGCCCCAGCATTTT.

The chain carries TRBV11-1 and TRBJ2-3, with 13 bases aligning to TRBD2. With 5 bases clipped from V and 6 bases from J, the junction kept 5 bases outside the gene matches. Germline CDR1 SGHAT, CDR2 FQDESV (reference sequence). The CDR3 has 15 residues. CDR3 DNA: TGTGCCAGCAGCCAACCGACTAGCGGGAGGGATACGCAGTATTTT. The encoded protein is CASSQPTSGRDTQYF.

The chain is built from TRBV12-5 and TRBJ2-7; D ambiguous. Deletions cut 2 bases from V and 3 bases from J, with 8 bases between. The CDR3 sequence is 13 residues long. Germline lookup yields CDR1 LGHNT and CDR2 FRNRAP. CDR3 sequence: CASGLYPVYEQYF. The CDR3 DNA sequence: TGTGCTAGTGGTTTGTACCCGGTCTACGAGCAGTACTTC.

The CDR3 loop is CASSSLAGDRTQYF. The CDR3 DNA is TGTGCCAGCAGCTCCCTAGCGGGAGATAGAACGCAGTATTTT. The chain uses TRBV7-8 and TRBJ2-3, with 10 bases aligning to TRBD2. CDR1 and CDR2 from the germline V gene are SGHVS and FQNEAQ. The CDR3 is 14 amino acids. J gave up 9 bases and V 4 bases, and 7 bases lay outside the gene matches. The complete variable domain, with remaining parts taken from reference TRBV7-8 and TRBJ2-3, reads GAGVSQSPRYKVAKRGQDVALRCDPISGHVSLFWYQQALGQGPEFLTYFQNEAQLDKSGLPSDRFFAERPEGSVSTLKIQRTQQEDSAVYLCASSSLAGDRTQYFGPGTRLTVL.

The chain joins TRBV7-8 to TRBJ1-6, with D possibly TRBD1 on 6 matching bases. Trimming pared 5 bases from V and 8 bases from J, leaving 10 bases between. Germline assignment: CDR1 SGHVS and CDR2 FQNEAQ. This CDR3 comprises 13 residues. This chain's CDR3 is CASSLNRDSPLHF. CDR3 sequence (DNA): TGTGCCAGCAGCCTGAACAGGGATTCACCCCTCCACTTT.

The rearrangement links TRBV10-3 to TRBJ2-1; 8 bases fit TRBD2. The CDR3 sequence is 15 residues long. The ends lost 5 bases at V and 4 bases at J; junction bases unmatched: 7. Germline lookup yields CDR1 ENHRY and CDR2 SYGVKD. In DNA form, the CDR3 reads TGTGCCATCAGTCTGCGGGAGGAGGGTTACAATGAGCAGTTCTTC. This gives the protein CAISLREEGYNEQFF.

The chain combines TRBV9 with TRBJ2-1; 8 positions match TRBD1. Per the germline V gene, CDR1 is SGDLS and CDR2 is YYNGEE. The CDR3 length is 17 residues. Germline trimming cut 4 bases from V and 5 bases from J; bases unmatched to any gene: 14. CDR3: CASSQAPGQDVNNEQFF. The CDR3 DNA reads TGTGCCAGCAGCCAAGCGCCGGGACAGGATGTCAACAATGAGCAGTTCTTC.

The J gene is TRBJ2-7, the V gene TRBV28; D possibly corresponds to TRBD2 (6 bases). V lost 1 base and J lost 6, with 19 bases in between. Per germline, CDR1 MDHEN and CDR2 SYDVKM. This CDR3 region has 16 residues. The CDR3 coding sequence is TGTGCCAGCAGTTTATTTCTCGTGAGCGGGTCGGGCGAGCAGTACTTC. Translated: CASSLFLVSGSGEQYF.

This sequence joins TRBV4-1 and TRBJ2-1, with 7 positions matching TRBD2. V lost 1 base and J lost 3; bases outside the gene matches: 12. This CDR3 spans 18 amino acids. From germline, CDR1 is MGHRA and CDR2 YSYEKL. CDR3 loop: CASSQGVLAPTGYNEQFF. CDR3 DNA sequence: TGCGCCAGCAGCCAAGGAGTACTAGCGCCAACCGGCTACAATGAGCAGTTCTTC.

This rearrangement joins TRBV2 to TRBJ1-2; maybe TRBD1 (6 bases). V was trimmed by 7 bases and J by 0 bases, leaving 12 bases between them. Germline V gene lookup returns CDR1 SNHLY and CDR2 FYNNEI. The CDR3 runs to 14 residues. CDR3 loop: CASKRGLANYGYTF. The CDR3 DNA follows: TGTGCCAGCAAGAGGGGGTTAGCTAACTATGGCTACACCTTC.

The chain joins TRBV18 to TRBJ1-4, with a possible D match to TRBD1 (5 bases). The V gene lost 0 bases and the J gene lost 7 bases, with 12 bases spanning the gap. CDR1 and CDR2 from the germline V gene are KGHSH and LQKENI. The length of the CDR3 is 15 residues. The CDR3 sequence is CASSPPGGNGEKLFF. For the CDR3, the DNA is TGTGCCAGCTCACCACCGGGGGGGAACGGTGAAAAACTGTTTTTT. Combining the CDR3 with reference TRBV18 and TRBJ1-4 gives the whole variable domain NAGVMQNPRHLVRRRGQEARLRCSPMKGHSHVYWYRQLPEEGLKFMVYLQKENIIDESGMPKERFSAEFPKEGPSILRIQQVVRGDSAAYFCASSPPGGNGEKLFFGSGTQLSVL.

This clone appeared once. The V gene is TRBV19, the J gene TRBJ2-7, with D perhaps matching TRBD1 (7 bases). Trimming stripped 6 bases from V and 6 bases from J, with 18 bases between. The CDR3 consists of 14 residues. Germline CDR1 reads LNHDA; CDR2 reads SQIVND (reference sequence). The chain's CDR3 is CASSQGGRAGEQYF. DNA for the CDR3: TGTGCCAGTAGCCAGGGGGGCAGGGCGGGCGAGCAGTACTTC.

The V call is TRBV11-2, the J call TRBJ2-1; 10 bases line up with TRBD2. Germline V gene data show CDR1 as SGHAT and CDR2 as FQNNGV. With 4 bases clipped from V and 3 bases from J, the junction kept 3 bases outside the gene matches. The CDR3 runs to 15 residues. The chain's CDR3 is CASSSLAGGYNEQFF. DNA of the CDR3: TGTGCCAGCAGCTCGTTAGCGGGAGGCTACAATGAGCAGTTCTTC.

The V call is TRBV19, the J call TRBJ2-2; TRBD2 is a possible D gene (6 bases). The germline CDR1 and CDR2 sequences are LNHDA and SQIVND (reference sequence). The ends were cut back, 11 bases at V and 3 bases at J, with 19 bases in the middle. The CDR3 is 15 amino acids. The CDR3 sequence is CAGSGGGTDTGELFF. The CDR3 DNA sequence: TGTGCCGGGAGTGGGGGAGGTACGGACACCGGGGAGCTGTTTTTT.

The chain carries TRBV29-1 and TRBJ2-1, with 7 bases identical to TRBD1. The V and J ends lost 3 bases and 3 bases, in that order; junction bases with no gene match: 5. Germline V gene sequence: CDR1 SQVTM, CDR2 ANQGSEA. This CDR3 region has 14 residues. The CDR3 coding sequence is TGCAGCGTTGAGGGACAGAGGGGCTACAATGAGCAGTTCTTC. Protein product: CSVEGQRGYNEQFF.

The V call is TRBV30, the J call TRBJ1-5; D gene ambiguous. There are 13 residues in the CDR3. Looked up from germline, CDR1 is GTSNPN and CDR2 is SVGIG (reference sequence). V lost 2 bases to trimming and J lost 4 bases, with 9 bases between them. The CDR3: CAWSRAENQPQHF. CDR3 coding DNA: TGTGCCTGGAGTAGAGCTGAGAATCAGCCCCAGCATTTT.